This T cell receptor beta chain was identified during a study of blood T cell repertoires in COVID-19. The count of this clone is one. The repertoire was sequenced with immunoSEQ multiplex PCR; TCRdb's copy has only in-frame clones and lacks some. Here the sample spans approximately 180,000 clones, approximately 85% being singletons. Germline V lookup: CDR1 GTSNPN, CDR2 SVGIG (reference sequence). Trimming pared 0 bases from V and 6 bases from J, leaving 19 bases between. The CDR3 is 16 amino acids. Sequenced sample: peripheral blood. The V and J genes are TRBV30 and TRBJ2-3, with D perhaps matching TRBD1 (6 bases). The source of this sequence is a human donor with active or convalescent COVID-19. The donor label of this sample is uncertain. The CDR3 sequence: CAWSVQTGPRRDTQYF. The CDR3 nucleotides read TGTGCCTGGAGTGTACAGACAGGCCCAAGGAGGGATACGCAGTATTTT.